A selection of T cell receptor beta chains follows, all from one sample in a study of identical twins. TCRdb re-analysed the 5' RACE reads in MiXCR, keeping a single row per CDR3 protein. The repertoire holds 450,000 or so distinct CDR3 sequences, with 14% as singletons. The same sample was also studied in work on yellow fever vaccine responses in identical twins.

Sample: CD4+ T cells sorted from blood. These receptors were collected from a woman between 18 and 29 years old in good health. Each CDR3 is given with its conserved first and last residue. Each record gives: D gene, clone size, J gene, V gene, CDR3 DNA, CDR3 protein. The D gene is left open where the match is weak. Only part of the rows carry a size: once, few, many, or a class if the clone is expanded.

D: -; size: few; J: TRBJ1-1; V: TRBV7-2; DNA: TGTGCCAGCAGCTTAGATGTAGCTACCAATGAAGCTTTCTTT; CDR3: CASSLDVATNEAFF
D: TRBD1; size: -; J: TRBJ1-4; V: TRBV12-3/TRBV12-4; DNA: TGTGCCAGCAGACCAAAGGGACAGGGAGGTGAAAAACTGTTTTTT; CDR3: CASRPKGQGGEKLFF
D: TRBD2; size: few; J: TRBJ2-7; V: TRBV6-1; DNA: TGTGCCAGCAGACCAACGGGGGGAAACCAATACGAGCAGTACTTC; CDR3: CASRPTGGNQYEQYF
D: TRBD1; size: -; J: TRBJ2-7; V: TRBV2; DNA: TGTGCCAGCAGTGTAGACAGGGCCCACTATAGCTCCTACGAGCAGTACTTC; CDR3: CASSVDRAHYSSYEQYF
D: -; size: few; J: TRBJ2-7; V: TRBV20-1; DNA: TGCAGTGCTAGATATCGGGACAAGACCTACGAGCAGTACTTC; CDR3: CSARYRDKTYEQYF
D: -; size: few; J: TRBJ2-3; V: TRBV5-1; DNA: TGCGCCAGCAGCTTGGACAGGCCACCCACAGATACGCAGTATTTT; CDR3: CASSLDRPPTDTQYF
D: -; size: few; J: TRBJ2-2; V: TRBV24-1; DNA: TGTGCCACCAGTGATTCGGGAGCCGCGAACACCGGGGAGCTGTTTTTT; CDR3: CATSDSGAANTGELFF
D: -; size: many; J: TRBJ2-5; V: TRBV12-3/TRBV12-4; DNA: TGTGCCAGCAGTTTATCAGGGCGGGAGACCCAGTACTTC; CDR3: CASSLSGRETQYF
D: -; size: -; J: TRBJ1-1; V: TRBV18; DNA: TGTGCCAGCTCACCTGGTCTGAACACTGAAGCTTTCTTT; CDR3: CASSPGLNTEAFF
D: TRBD2; size: -; J: TRBJ2-1; V: TRBV29-1; DNA: TGCAGCGTTGAGGTAGCGGGGGCCTCCTACAATGAGCAGTTCTTC; CDR3: CSVEVAGASYNEQFF
D: TRBD2; size: -; J: TRBJ2-1; V: TRBV6-2/TRBV6-3; DNA: TGTGCCAGCAGAGGTAGCGGGGGGTCCTACAATGAGCAGTTCTTC; CDR3: CASRGSGGSYNEQFF
D: TRBD1; size: many; J: TRBJ2-3; V: TRBV7-9; DNA: TGTGCCAGCAGCTTAGTGGGGACAGGTACAGATACGCAGTATTTT; CDR3: CASSLVGTGTDTQYF
D: TRBD2; size: -; J: TRBJ2-3; V: TRBV5-5; DNA: TGTGCCAGCAGCCGCCAAGCTAGCGGGAGGGATACAGATACGCAGTATTTT; CDR3: CASSRQASGRDTDTQYF
D: -; size: many; J: TRBJ1-2; V: TRBV7-2; DNA: TGTGCCAGCAGCTTACAAAACTATGGCTACACCTTC; CDR3: CASSLQNYGYTF
D: TRBD2; size: few; J: TRBJ2-3; V: TRBV3-1; DNA: TGTGCCAGCAGCGCCCGGAGCGGGGGGGCTGGCACAGATACGCAGTATTTT; CDR3: CASSARSGGAGTDTQYF
D: TRBD1; size: -; J: TRBJ2-7; V: TRBV6-1; DNA: TGTGCCAGCATTGAACAGGGGACAGGGGTTTACGAGCAGTACTTC; CDR3: CASIEQGTGVYEQYF
D: -; size: many; J: TRBJ2-5; V: TRBV18; DNA: TGTGCCAGCTCACCCACGGGGAAAGAGACCCAGTACTTC; CDR3: CASSPTGKETQYF
D: -; size: many; J: TRBJ2-3; V: TRBV7-8; DNA: TGTGCCAGCACTGCGGGGACAGATACGCAGTATTTT; CDR3: CASTAGTDTQYF